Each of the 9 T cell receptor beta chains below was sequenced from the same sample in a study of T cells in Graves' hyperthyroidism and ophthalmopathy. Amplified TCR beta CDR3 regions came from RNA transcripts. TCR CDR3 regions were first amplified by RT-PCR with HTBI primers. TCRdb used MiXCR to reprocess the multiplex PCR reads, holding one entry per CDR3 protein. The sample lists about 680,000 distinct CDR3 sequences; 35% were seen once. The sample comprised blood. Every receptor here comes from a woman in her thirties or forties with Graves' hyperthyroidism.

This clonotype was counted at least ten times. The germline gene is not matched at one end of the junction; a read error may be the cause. The CDR3 region is CAGRLAGGHEQYF. CDR3 DNA: TGTGCCGGCAGACTAGCGGGAGGCCACGAGCAGTACTTC. This chain connects TRBV2 to TRBJ2-7, with 13 bases that match TRBD2. The length of the CDR3 is 13 residues. CDR1 and CDR2 (germline): SNHLY, FYNNEI.

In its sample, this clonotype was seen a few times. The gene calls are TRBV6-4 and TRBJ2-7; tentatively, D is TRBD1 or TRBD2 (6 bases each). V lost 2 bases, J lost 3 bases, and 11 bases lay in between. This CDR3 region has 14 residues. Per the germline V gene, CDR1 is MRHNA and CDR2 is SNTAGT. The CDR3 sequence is CASSDGGGYYEQYF. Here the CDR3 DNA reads TGTGCCAGCAGTGACGGAGGGGGGTACTACGAGCAGTACTTC.

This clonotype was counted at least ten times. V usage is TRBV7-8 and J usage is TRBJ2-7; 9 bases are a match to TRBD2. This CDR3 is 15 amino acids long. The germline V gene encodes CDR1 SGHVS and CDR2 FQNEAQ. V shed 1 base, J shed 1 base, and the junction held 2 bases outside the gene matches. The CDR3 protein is CASSLVAGVSYEQYF. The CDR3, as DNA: TGTGCCAGCAGCTTAGTAGCGGGGGTATCCTACGAGCAGTACTTC.

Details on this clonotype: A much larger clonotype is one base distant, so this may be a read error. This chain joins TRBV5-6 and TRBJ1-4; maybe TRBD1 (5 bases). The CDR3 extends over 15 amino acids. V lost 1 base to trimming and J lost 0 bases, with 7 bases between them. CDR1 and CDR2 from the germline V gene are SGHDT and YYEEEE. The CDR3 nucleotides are TGTGCCAGCAGCTTGCAGGGACCAACTAATGAAAAACTGTTTTTT. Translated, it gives CASSLQGPTNEKLFF.

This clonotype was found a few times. Here the CDR3 reads CSARTRKASMYEQYF. The CDR3, as DNA: TGCAGTGCTAGAACCCGCAAGGCTAGTATGTACGAGCAGTACTTC. The chain couples TRBV20-1 to TRBJ2-7; D not resolved. V was cut by 2 bases and J by 4 bases, with 18 bases left in between. Germline assignment: CDR1 DFQATT and CDR2 SNEGSKA (reference sequence). The CDR3 extends over 15 amino acids.

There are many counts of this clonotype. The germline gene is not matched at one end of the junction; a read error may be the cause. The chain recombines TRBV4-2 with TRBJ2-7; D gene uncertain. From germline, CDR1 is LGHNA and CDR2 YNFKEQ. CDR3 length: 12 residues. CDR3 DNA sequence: TGTGCCAGCAGCCAAGATAACAGACTCGTCAGCTTC. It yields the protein CASSQDNRLVSF.

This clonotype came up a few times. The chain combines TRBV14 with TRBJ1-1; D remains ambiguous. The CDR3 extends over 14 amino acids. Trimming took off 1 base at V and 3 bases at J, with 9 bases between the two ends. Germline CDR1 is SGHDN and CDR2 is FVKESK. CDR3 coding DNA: TGTGCCAGCAGCCAAGTAGTATTGGACACTGAAGCTTTCTTT. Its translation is CASSQVVLDTEAFF. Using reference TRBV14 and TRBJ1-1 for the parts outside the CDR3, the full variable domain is EAGVTQFPSHSVIEKGQTVTLRCDPISGHDNLYWYRRVMGKEIKFLLHFVKESKQDESGMPNNRFLAERTGGTYSTLKVQPAELEDSGVYFCASSQVVLDTEAFFGQGTRLTVV.

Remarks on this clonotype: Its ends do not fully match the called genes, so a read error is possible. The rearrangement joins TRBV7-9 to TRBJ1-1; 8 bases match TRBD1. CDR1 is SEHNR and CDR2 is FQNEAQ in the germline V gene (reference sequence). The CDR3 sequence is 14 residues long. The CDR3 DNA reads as TGTGCCAGCAGTTTATGGACAGGGAACACTGAAGCTCTCTTT. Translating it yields CASSLWTGNTEALF.

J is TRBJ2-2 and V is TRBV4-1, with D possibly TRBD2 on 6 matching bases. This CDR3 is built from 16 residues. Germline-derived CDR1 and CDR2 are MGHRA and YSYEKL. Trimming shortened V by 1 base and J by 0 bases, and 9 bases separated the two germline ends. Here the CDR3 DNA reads TGCGCCAGCAGCCAAGCAGGGAGGACGAACACCGGGGAGCTGTTTTTT. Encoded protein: CASSQAGRTNTGELFF.